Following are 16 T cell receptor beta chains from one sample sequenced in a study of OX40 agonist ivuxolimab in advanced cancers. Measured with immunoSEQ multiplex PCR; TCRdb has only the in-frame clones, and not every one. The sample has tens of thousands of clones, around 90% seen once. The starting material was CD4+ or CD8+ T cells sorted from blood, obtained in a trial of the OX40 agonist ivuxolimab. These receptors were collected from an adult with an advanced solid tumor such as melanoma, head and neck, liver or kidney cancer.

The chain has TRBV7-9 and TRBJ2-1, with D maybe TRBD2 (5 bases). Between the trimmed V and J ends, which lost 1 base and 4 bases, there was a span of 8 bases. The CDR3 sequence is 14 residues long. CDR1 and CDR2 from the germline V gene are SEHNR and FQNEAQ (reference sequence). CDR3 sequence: CASSLDGEYNEQFF. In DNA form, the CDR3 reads TGTGCCAGCAGCTTAGACGGGGAATACAATGAGCAGTTCTTC.

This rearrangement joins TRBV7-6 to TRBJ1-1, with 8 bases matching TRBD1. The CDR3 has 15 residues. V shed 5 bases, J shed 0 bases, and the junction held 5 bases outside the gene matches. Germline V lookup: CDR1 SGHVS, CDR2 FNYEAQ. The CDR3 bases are TGTGCCAGCAGCACGGACAGGGAAATGAACACTGAAGCTTTCTTT. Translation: CASSTDREMNTEAFF.

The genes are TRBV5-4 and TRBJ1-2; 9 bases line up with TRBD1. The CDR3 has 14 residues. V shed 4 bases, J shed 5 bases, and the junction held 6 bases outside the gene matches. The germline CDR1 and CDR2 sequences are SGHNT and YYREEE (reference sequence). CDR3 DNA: TGTGCCAGCAGCCCTTCGGACAGGGGTTATGGCTACACCTTC. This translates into CASSPSDRGYGYTF.

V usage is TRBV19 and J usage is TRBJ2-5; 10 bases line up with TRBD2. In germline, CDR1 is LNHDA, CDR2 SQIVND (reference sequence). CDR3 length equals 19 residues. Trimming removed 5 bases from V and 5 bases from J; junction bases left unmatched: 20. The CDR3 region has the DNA TGTGCCAGTAGTCCACTTGGCCCCGGAGCGGGGGGGCCCGGGGAGACCCAGTACTTC. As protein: CASSPLGPGAGGPGETQYF.

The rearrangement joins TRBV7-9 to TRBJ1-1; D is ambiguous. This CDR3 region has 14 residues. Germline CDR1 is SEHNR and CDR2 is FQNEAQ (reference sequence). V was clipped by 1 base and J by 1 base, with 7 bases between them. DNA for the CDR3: TGTGCCAGCAGCTTAGTGCAAGGGAACACTGAAGCTTTCTTT. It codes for CASSLVQGNTEAFF.

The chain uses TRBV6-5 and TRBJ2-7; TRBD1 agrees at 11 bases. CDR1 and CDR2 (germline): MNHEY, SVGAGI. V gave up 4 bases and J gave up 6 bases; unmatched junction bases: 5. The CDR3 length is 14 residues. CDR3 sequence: CASSSRDRGGEQYF. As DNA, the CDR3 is TGTGCCAGCAGTTCCCGGGACAGGGGGGGCGAGCAGTACTTC.

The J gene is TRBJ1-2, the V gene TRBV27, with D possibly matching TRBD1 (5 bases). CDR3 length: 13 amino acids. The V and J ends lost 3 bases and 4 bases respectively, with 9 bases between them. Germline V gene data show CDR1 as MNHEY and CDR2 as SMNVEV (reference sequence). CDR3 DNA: TGTGCCAGCAGTTTGGGGCAGTCCTATGGCTACACCTTC. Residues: CASSLGQSYGYTF.

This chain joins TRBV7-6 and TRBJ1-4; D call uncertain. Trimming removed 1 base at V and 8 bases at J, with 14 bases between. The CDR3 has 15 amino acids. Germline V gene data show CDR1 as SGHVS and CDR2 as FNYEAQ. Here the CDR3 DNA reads TGTGCCAGCAGCTTAGGGGCCTACCTGGGAGAAAAACTGTTTTTT. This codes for CASSLGAYLGEKLFF.

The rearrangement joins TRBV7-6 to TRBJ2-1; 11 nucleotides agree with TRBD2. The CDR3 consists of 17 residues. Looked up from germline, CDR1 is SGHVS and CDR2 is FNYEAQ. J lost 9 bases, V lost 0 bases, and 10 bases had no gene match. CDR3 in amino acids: CASSLARIGTSGAEQFF. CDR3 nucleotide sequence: TGTGCCAGCAGCTTAGCGAGGATTGGGACTAGCGGCGCTGAGCAGTTCTTC.

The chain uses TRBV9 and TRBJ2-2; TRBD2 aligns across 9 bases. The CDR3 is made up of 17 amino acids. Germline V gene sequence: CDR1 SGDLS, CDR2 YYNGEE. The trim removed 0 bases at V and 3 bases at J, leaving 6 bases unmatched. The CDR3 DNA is TGTGCCAGCAGCGTAGCAGTGAGCGGGGGGTACACCGGGGAGCTGTTTTTT. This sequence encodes CASSVAVSGGYTGELFF. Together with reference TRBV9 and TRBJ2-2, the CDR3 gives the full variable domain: DSGVTQTPKHLITATGQRVTLRCSPRSGDLSVYWYQQSLDQGLQFLIQYYNGEERAKGNILERFSAQQFPDLHSELNLSSLELGDSALYFCASSVAVSGGYTGELFFGEGSRLTVL.

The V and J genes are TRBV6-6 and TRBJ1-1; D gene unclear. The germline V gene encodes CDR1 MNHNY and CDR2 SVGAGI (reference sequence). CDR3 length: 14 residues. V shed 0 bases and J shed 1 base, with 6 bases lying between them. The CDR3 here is CASSYSNQNTEAFF. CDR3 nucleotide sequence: TGTGCCAGCAGTTACTCGAACCAGAACACTGAAGCTTTCTTT.

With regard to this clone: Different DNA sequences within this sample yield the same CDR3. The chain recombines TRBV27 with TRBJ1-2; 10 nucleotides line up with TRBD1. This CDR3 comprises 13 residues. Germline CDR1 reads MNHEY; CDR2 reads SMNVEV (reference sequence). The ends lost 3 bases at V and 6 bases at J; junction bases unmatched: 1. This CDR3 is CASSLGTGDGYTF. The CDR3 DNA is TGTGCCAGCAGTTTGGGGACAGGGGATGGCTACACCTTC.

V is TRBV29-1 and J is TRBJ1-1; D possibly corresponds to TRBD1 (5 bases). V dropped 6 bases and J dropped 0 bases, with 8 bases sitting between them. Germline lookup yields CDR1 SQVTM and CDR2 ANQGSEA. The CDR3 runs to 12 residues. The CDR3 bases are TGCAGCGTACAGGCCATGAACACTGAAGCTTTCTTT. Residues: CSVQAMNTEAFF. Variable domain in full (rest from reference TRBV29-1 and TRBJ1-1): SAVISQKPSRDICQRGTSLTIQCQVDSQVTMMFWYRQQPGQSLTLIATANQGSEATYESGFVIDKFPISRPNLTFSTLTVSNMSPEDSSIYLCSVQAMNTEAFFGQGTRLTVV.

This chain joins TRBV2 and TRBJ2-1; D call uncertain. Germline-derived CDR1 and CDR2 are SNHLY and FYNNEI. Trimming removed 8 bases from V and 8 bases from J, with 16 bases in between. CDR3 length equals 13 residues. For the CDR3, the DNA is TGTGCCAGCGGAGATGGGGTCAGCTATGAGCAGTTCTTC. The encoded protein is CASGDGVSYEQFF.

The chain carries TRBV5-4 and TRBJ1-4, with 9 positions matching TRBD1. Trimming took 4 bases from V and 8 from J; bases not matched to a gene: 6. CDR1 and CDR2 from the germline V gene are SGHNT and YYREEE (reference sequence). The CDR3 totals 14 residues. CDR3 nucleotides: TGTGCCAGCAGCATCGACAGGGGGGACGAAAAACTGTTTTTT. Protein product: CASSIDRGDEKLFF.

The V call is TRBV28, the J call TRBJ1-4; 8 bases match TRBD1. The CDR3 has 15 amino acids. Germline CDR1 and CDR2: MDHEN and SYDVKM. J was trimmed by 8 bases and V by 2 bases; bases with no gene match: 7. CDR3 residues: CASSLQGAWGEKLFF. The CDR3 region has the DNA TGTGCCAGCAGTTTACAGGGGGCCTGGGGAGAAAAACTGTTTTTT.